The sequence of this TCR beta chain was determined in a study of cytomegalovirus exposure and HLA in healthy donors. In regard to this clone: Its antigen is not known.

Regarding the study as a whole: Accurate prediction of HLA-A and HLA-B alleles (for most subjects) was reportedly achieved from TCR beta sequences. A further, later analysis showed that HLA-associated TCR beta chains (compared with equally common others) were more clonally expanded. An assumption of roughly uniform sequencing depth across donors underlay the presence/absence analyses. The study designated around 150 TCR beta chains cytomegalovirus-associated.

A multiplex PCR was run with 60 Vbeta primers and 13 Jbeta primers. Profiled with immunoSEQ multiplex PCR; TCRdb holds only in-frame clones, not every one. This sample's clone table lists about 84,000 clones. J lost 0 bases, V lost 4 bases, and 3 bases had no gene match. CDR3 size: 16 residues. The germline V gene encodes CDR1 SGHDN and CDR2 FVKESK. This sequence was found in a man aged 45-60 years in good health and CMV-seronegative. Sequences were obtained from PBMCs. The chain recombines TRBV14 with TRBJ2-3, with 11 bases lining up with TRBD2. CDR3 nucleotides: TGTGCCAGCAGCCCTCTAGCGGGGGGCAGCACAGATACGCAGTATTTT. Its translation: CASSPLAGGSTDTQYF.